This TCR beta chain was obtained from a study of T cell responses to AZD1222 COVID-19 vaccine. Broader study findings: Nearly half of spike-specific TCRs reportedly target unmutated variant regions. White British donors predominated, females outnumbered males, and clonal diversity was possibly underestimated. It was only after the peak T cell response that any repertoires were sampled. Spike-specific TCR breadth and depth both grew after two AZD1222 doses.

Comments on this clone: The antigen remains unidentified.

The data were produced by immunoSEQ multiplex PCR, yet TCRdb's version contains in-frame clones alone and is incomplete. Here the sample spans about 83,000 clones, 86% being singletons. Losses at the gene ends were 4 bases for V and 6 bases for J; bases not matched to a gene: 7. Germline V gene data show CDR1 as SGHRS and CDR2 as YFSETQ. This CDR3 contains 15 residues. V gene TRBV5-1 combines with J gene TRBJ2-1; TRBD2 agrees at 10 bases. The sequences come from peripheral blood, collected on day 0 of AZD1222 vaccination. This receptor was taken from an adult in good health. Here the CDR3 reads CASSPLAGASNEQFF. CDR3 DNA sequence: TGCGCCAGCAGCCCTCTAGCGGGAGCTTCCAATGAGCAGTTCTTC.